Presented here are 11 T cell receptor beta chains from one specimen sequenced in a study of blood T cell repertoires in COVID-19. The data were produced by immunoSEQ multiplex PCR, yet TCRdb's version contains in-frame clones alone and is incomplete. The sample has more than 60,000 clones, nearly 85% seen once. The sample taken for sequencing was peripheral blood. The receptors derive from a human donor in a cohort sampled during active COVID-19.

As regards this clone: Other DNA sequences in the sample encode the same CDR3. The chain is built from TRBV9 and TRBJ2-7, with 7 bases that match TRBD1. The junction had 3 bases not matched to a gene; V was cut back by 0 bases and J by 0 bases. This CDR3 has 15 residues. Germline lookup yields CDR1 SGDLS and CDR2 YYNGEE. The CDR3: CASSVGSGGSYEQYF. The CDR3 DNA reads as TGTGCCAGCAGCGTAGGTTCAGGGGGCTCCTACGAGCAGTACTTC.

The chain joins TRBV4-1 to TRBJ1-1, with a tentative D call TRBD1 (5 bases). CDR1 is MGHRA and CDR2 is YSYEKL in the germline V gene. CDR3 size: 14 residues. V lost 6 bases and J lost 3, with 14 bases in between. In nucleotides, the CDR3 is TGCGCCAGCAGGCGCGGGGGTGGGGACACTGAAGCTTTCTTT. This codes for CASRRGGGDTEAFF.

The J gene is TRBJ2-7, the V gene TRBV7-2, with D possibly TRBD2 on 5 matching bases. V lost 1 base, J lost 0 bases, and 13 bases lay in between. This CDR3 region has 16 residues. Germline V lookup: CDR1 SGHTA, CDR2 FQGNSA. The CDR3 DNA reads TGTGCCAGCAGCTTAGGCCCTCCCGGGGTCTCCTACGAGCAGTACTTC. Its protein product is CASSLGPPGVSYEQYF.

The chain recombines TRBV7-3 with TRBJ1-5, with D unresolved. The germline V and J ends were trimmed by 5 bases and 9 bases, with 14 bases remaining between them. There are 13 residues in the CDR3. The germline CDR1 and CDR2 sequences are SGHTA and FQGTGA. CDR3 loop: CASSPGEGLPQHF. CDR3 bases: TGTGCCAGCAGCCCAGGAGAGGGTTTGCCCCAGCATTTT.

This chain links TRBV30 with TRBJ2-3; D is ambiguous. Per the germline V gene, CDR1 is GTSNPN and CDR2 is SVGIG (reference sequence). Trimming left V 2 bases short and J 1 base short, with 4 bases between. CDR3 size: 12 residues. CDR3 nucleotide sequence: TGTGCCTGGAGTCCAGGCACAGATACGCAGTATTTT. Residues: CAWSPGTDTQYF. Using reference TRBV30 and TRBJ2-3 for the parts outside the CDR3, the full variable domain is SQTIHQWPATLVQPVGSPLSLECTVEGTSNPNLYWYRQAAGRGLQLLFYSVGIGQISSEVPQNLSASRPQDRQFILSSKKLLLSDSGFYLCAWSPGTDTQYFGPGTRLTVL.

The J gene is TRBJ1-5, the V gene TRBV6-5; D not certain. Germline V gives CDR1 MNHEY, CDR2 SVGAGI. Between the trimmed V and J ends, which lost 6 bases and 4 bases, there was a span of 10 bases. The CDR3 extends over 13 amino acids. The CDR3 protein is CASRLDGNQPQHF. The CDR3 DNA reads as TGTGCCAGCAGACTAGACGGGAATCAGCCCCAGCATTTT.

The V gene is TRBV6-1, the J gene TRBJ2-7, with 8 bases that match TRBD2. Trimming cost V 1 base and J 5 bases; bases outside gene matches: 7. The CDR3 totals 15 residues. Germline V gene sequence: CDR1 MNHNS, CDR2 SASEGT. The CDR3 spells CASSEVGTSTHEQYF. CDR3 nucleotides: TGTGCCAGCAGTGAAGTGGGGACTAGTACCCACGAGCAGTACTTC.

The DNA of the CDR3 is TGTGCCAGCAGCCATACAGGGATGAACACTGAAGCTTTCTTT. This sequence encodes CASSHTGMNTEAFF. This rearrangement joins TRBV3-1 (or the pseudogene TRBV3-2) to TRBJ1-1; maybe TRBD1 (6 bases). Germline V gene lookup returns CDR1 LGHDT and CDR2 YNNKEL (reference sequence). The V and J ends lost 3 bases and 0 bases respectively, with 8 bases between them. This CDR3 has 14 amino acids.

This clone was observed once. The chain is built from TRBV19 and TRBJ2-7; 10 bases map to TRBD1. This CDR3 contains 15 residues. V trimming: 6 bases; J trimming: 4 bases; junction bases outside the gene matches: 9. The V gene's germline CDR1 is LNHDA and CDR2 SQIVND (reference sequence). CDR3 region: CASSPRGTGVYEQYF. The CDR3 DNA sequence: TGTGCCAGTAGCCCTCGCGGGACAGGGGTGTACGAGCAGTACTTC.

In DNA form, the CDR3 reads TGCAGCGTTGACGCGAAGGGGGCGCGGGACTATGGCTACACCTTC. Translating it yields CSVDAKGARDYGYTF. V and J are TRBV29-1 and TRBJ1-2, with 7 nucleotides matching TRBD1. This CDR3 is 15 amino acids long. Per germline, CDR1 SQVTM and CDR2 ANQGSEA. With 3 bases clipped from V and 3 bases from J, the junction kept 10 bases outside the gene matches. Combining the CDR3 with reference TRBV29-1 and TRBJ1-2 gives the whole variable domain SAVISQKPSRDICQRGTSLTIQCQVDSQVTMMFWYRQQPGQSLTLIATANQGSEATYESGFVIDKFPISRPNLTFSTLTVSNMSPEDSSIYLCSVDAKGARDYGYTFGSGTRLTVV.

This clone was seen only once. V and J are TRBV19 and TRBJ1-5; 9 positions match TRBD1. Germline assignment: CDR1 LNHDA and CDR2 SQIVND (reference sequence). V dropped 5 bases and J dropped 0; count of bases not matched to a gene: 5. The CDR3 extends over 16 amino acids. For the CDR3, the DNA is TGTGCCAGTAGTCCATGGACAGGGGTTAGCAATCAGCCCCAGCATTTT. The encoded protein is CASSPWTGVSNQPQHF.